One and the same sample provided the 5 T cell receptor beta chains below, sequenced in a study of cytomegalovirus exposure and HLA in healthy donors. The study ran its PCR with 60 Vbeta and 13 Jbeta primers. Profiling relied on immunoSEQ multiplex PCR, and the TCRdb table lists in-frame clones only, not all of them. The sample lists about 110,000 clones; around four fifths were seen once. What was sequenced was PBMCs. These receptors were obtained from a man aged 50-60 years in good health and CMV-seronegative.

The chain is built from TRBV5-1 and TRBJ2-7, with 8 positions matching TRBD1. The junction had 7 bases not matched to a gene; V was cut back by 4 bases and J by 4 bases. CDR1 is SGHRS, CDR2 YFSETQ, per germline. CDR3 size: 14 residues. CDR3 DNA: TGCGCCAGCAGCGGAAACAGGGGGGAATACGAGCAGTACTTC. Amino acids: CASSGNRGEYEQYF.

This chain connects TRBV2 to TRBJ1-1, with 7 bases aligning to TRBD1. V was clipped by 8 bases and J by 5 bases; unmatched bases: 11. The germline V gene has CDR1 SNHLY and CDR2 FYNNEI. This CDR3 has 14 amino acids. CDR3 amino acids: CASHVQGVGTEAFF. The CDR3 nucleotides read TGTGCCAGCCATGTCCAGGGGGTCGGGACTGAAGCTTTCTTT.

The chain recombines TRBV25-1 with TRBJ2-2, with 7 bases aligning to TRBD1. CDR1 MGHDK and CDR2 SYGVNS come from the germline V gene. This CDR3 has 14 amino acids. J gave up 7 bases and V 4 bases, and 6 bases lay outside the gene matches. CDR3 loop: CASSVGQRDGELFF. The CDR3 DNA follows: TGTGCCAGCAGTGTGGGACAGAGAGACGGGGAGCTGTTTTTT.

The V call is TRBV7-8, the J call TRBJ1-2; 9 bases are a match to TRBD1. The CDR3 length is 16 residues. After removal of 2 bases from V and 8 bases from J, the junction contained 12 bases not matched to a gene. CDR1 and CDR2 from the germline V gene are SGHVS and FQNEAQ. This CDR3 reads CASSLNRPGTGMGYTF. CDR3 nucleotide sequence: TGTGCCAGCAGCTTAAATCGCCCCGGGACAGGGATGGGCTACACCTTC.

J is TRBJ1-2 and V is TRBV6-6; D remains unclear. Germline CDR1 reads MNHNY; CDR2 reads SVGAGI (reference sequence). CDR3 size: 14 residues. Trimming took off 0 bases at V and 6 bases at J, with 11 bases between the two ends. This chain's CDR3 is CASSYSPESHGYTF. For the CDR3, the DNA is TGTGCCAGCAGTTACTCGCCAGAATCCCATGGCTACACCTTC.